The T cell receptor (beta chain) under discussion was sequenced for a study of vaccination effects on CD4 cells after COVID-19. Study information: Samples that were drawn after vaccination came a median of 72 days after the second dose.

Before sequencing, viral peptide pools were used by the ViraFEST assay to expand antigen-specific CD4+ T cells. Investigators separated out CD4+ T cells once around 11 days of culture had passed. Each person got two doses of an mRNA SARS-CoV-2 vaccine, BNT162b2 or mRNA-1273. The authors exchanged half the medium for IL-2 medium on days 3 and 7. CDR3 length equals 15 residues. Turning to this clone: Its matching antigen is unknown.

Assay used: immunoSEQ multiplex PCR; TCRdb lists only in-frame clones, some missing. The table lists 30,000 to 35,000 clones, roughly four fifths of them singletons, with around 1.5% in the top ten. Points from the study as a whole: Only 1 of 255 vaccine-induced clones from healthy vaccinees cross-reacted with common cold coronaviruses. Researchers reported few convalescent patients and no early post-infection timepoints in the study.

The source is a human donor who received a COVID-19 vaccine. Some clones in this sample may be carry-over from other donors' samples. Sequences were derived from CD4+ T cells from PBMCs cultured with HCoV-NL63 spike peptides, sampled after COVID-19 vaccination. The chain has TRBV21-1 and TRBJ1-2; TRBD1, the table's D call, lacks a check against the DNA. TRBV21-1 is a listed pseudogene. The CDR3 region is CASSKEPGLRYGYTF. The DNA of the CDR3 is TGTGCCAGCAGCAAAGAACCAGGGCTAAGATATGGCTACACCTTC.